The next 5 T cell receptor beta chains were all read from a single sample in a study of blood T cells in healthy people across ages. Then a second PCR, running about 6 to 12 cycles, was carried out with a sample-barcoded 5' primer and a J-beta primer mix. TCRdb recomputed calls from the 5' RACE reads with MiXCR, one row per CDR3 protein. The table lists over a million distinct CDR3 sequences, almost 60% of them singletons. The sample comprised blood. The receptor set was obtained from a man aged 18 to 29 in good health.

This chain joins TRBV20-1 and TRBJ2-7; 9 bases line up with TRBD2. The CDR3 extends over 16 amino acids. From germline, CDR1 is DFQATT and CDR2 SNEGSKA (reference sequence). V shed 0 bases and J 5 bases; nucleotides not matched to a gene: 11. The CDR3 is CSARDLSGGSIDEQYF. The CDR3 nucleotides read TGCAGTGCTAGAGATCTTAGCGGGGGCTCTATCGACGAGCAGTACTTC.

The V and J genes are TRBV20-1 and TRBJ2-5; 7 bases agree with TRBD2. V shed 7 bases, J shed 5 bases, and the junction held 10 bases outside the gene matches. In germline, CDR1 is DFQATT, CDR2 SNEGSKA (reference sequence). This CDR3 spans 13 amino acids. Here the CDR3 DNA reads TGCAGTGTTCCGCGGGACTATGTGGAGACCCAGTACTTC. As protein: CSVPRDYVETQYF.

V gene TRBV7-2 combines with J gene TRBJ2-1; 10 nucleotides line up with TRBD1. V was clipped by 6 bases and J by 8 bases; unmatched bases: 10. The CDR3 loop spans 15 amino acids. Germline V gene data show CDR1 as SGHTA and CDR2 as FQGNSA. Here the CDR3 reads CASRNDRDRGYEQFF. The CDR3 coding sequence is TGTGCCAGCAGAAATGACCGGGACAGGGGATATGAGCAGTTCTTC.

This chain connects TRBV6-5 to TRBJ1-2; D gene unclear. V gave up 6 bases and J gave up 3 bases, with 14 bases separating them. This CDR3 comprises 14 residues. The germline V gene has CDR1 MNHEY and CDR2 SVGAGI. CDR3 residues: CASSVGGRDYGYTF. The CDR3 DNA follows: TGTGCCAGCAGCGTAGGAGGGAGAGACTATGGCTACACCTTC.

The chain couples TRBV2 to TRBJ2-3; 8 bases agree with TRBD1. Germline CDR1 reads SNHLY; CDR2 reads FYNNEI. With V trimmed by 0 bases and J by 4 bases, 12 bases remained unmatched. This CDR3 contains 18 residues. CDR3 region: CASSEAVLKSGGADTQYF. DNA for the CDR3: TGTGCCAGCAGTGAAGCGGTGTTAAAGTCAGGGGGCGCAGATACGCAGTATTTT. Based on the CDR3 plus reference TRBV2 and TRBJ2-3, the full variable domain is EPEVTQTPSHQVTQMGQEVILRCVPISNHLYFYWYRQILGQKVEFLVSFYNNEISEKSEIFDDQFSVERPDGSNFTLKIRSTKLEDSAMYFCASSEAVLKSGGADTQYFGPGTRLTVL.